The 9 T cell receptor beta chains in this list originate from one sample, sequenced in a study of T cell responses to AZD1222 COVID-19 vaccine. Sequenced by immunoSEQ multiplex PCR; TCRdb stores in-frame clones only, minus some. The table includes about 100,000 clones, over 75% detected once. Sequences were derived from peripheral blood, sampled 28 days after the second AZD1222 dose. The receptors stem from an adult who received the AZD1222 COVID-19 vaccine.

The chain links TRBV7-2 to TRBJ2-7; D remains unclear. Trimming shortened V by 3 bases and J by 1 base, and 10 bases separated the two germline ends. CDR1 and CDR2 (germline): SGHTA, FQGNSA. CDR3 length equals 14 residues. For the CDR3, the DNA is TGTGCCAGCAGCTTTATGGGCGCTTCCTACGAGCAGTACTTC. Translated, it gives CASSFMGASYEQYF.

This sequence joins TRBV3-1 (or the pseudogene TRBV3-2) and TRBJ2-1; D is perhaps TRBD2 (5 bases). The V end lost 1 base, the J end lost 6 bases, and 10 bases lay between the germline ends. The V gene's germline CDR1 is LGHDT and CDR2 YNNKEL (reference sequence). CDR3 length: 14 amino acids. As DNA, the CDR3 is TGTGCCAGCAGCCAAGGGACCGGACTCAATGAGCAGTTCTTC. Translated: CASSQGTGLNEQFF.

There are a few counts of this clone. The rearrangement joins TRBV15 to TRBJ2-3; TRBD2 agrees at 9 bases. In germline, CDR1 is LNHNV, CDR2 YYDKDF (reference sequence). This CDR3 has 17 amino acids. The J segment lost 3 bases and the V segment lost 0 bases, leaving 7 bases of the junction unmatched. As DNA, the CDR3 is TGTGCCACCAGCAGAGAAAAGTCGGCGGGAGGGACAGATACGCAGTATTTT. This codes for CATSREKSAGGTDTQYF. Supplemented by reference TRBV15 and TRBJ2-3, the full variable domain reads DAMVIQNPRYQVTQFGKPVTLSCSQTLNHNVMYWYQQKSSQAPKLLFHYYDKDFNNEADTPDNFQSRRPNTSFCFLDIRSPGLGDTAMYLCATSREKSAGGTDTQYFGPGTRLTVL.

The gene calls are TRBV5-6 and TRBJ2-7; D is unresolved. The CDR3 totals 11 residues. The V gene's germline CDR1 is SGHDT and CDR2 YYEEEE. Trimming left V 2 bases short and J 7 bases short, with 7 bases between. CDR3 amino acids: CASSFSAEQYF. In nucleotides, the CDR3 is TGTGCCAGCAGCTTCTCCGCGGAGCAGTACTTC.

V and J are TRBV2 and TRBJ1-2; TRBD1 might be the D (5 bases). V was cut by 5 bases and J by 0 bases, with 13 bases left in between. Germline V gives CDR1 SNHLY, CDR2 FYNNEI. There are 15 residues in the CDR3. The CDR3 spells CASSTRQNTNYGYTF. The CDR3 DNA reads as TGTGCCAGCAGTACCCGACAGAATACTAACTATGGCTACACCTTC. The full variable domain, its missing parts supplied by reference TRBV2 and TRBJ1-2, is EPEVTQTPSHQVTQMGQEVILRCVPISNHLYFYWYRQILGQKVEFLVSFYNNEISEKSEIFDDQFSVERPDGSNFTLKIRSTKLEDSAMYFCASSTRQNTNYGYTFGSGTRLTVV.

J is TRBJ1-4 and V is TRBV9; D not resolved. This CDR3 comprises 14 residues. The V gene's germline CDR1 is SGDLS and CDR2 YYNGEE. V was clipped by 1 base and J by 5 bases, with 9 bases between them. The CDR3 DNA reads TGTGCCAGCAGCGTAACGGTGGGGAATGAAAAACTGTTTTTT. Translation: CASSVTVGNEKLFF.

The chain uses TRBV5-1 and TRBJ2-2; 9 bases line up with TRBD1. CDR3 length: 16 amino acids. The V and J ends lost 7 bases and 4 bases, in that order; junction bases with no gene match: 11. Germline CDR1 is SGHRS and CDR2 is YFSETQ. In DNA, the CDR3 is TGCGCCAGCTCCGACAGGGGGTCGGGGACCACCGGGGAGCTGTTTTTT. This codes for CASSDRGSGTTGELFF.

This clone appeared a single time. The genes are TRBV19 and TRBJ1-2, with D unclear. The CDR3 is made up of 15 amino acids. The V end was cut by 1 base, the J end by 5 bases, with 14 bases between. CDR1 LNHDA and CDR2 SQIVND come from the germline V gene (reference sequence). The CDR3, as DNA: TGTGCCAGTAGTATAGCCAACCCGGGGAGGTATGGCTACACCTTC. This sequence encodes CASSIANPGRYGYTF.

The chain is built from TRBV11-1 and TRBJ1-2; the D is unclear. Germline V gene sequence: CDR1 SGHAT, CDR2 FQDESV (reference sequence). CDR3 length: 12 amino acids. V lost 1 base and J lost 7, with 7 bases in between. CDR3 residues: CASSLEESGYTF. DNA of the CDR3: TGTGCCAGCAGCTTAGAGGAGTCTGGCTACACCTTC. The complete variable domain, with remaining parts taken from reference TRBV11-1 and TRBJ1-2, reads EAEVAQSPRYKITEKSQAVAFWCDPISGHATLYWYRQILGQGPELLVQFQDESVVDDSQLPKDRFSAERLKGVDSTLKIQPAELGDSAMYLCASSLEESGYTFGSGTRLTVV.